This passage covers 10 T cell receptor beta chains from one sample sequenced in a study of blood T cell repertoires in COVID-19. Sequenced by immunoSEQ multiplex PCR; TCRdb stores in-frame clones only, minus some. The table lists about 380,000 clones, about 80% of them singletons. The sequenced sample consisted of peripheral blood. The receptor set was obtained from a human donor with acute or convalescent COVID-19. The donor label of this sample is uncertain.

This clone turned up a few times. The chain uses TRBV6-1 and TRBJ2-7; 8 bases map to TRBD2. The CDR3 spans 15 residues. Per the germline V gene, CDR1 is MNHNS and CDR2 is SASEGT. V was pared by 3 bases and J by 2 bases, with 6 bases of the junction left unmatched. The CDR3 protein is CASSDRAGGPYEQYF. CDR3 bases: TGTGCCAGCAGTGACCGCGCGGGGGGCCCCTACGAGCAGTACTTC.

This clone was seen more than once but under ten times. The chain links TRBV30 to TRBJ1-2; the match to TRBD1 covers 10 bases. J was trimmed by 6 bases and V by 3 bases; bases with no gene match: 7. CDR3 length: 14 amino acids. Germline CDR1 reads GTSNPN; CDR2 reads SVGIG (reference sequence). This CDR3 is CAWRGTGEKNGYTF. For the CDR3, the DNA is TGTGCCTGGAGGGGGACAGGGGAGAAGAATGGCTACACCTTC.

This clone occurred a few times. The rearrangement links TRBV19 to TRBJ1-2; D unclear. CDR1 LNHDA and CDR2 SQIVND come from the germline V gene (reference sequence). The ends were cut back, 4 bases at V and 0 bases at J, with 12 bases in the middle. The CDR3 has 15 residues. In DNA, the CDR3 is TGTGCCAGTAGTACCGCCGCAGAAACTAACTATGGCTACACCTTC. It encodes CASSTAAETNYGYTF.

This sequence joins TRBV4-1 and TRBJ1-2, with TRBD1 identical over 9 bases. Germline V gene data show CDR1 as MGHRA and CDR2 as YSYEKL. V was pared by 2 bases and J by 7 bases, with 8 bases of the junction left unmatched. The CDR3 has 15 amino acids. Here the CDR3 DNA reads TGCGCCAGCAGCCAACTCACGACAGGGGGTTTTGGCTACACCTTC. As protein: CASSQLTTGGFGYTF.

The chain recombines TRBV29-1 with TRBJ1-2; D is uncertain. V was shortened by 8 bases and J by 1 base, with 8 bases between the two germline ends. This CDR3 spans 11 amino acids. Germline V gives CDR1 SQVTM, CDR2 ANQGSEA. As DNA, the CDR3 is TGCAGCTCTCTCTATAACTATGGCTACACCTTC. Amino acid sequence: CSSLYNYGYTF. Filled out from reference TRBV29-1 and TRBJ1-2, the complete variable domain reads SAVISQKPSRDICQRGTSLTIQCQVDSQVTMMFWYRQQPGQSLTLIATANQGSEATYESGFVIDKFPISRPNLTFSTLTVSNMSPEDSSIYLCSSLYNYGYTFGSGTRLTVV.

The rearrangement links TRBV28 to TRBJ1-6; 7 bases fit TRBD1. The CDR3 is 12 amino acids. J lost 14 bases, V lost 5 bases, and 6 bases had no gene match. Germline CDR1 is MDHEN and CDR2 is SYDVKM. The CDR3 spells CASSTTGRTLHF. In nucleotides, the CDR3 is TGTGCCAGCAGTACGACAGGGCGGACCCTCCACTTT.

This clone was seen only once. The same CDR3 is also encoded by other DNA sequences in this sample. CDR3: CASSPSLQETQYF. In DNA, the CDR3 is TGTGCCAGCTCACCAAGCCTCCAAGAGACCCAGTACTTC. V usage is TRBV18 and J usage is TRBJ2-5; D call uncertain. The CDR3 runs to 13 residues. V lost 2 bases, J lost 1 base, and 5 bases lay in between. From germline, CDR1 is KGHSH and CDR2 LQKENI.

CDR3 residues: CASSSGTGIENTIYF. The CDR3, as DNA: TGTGCCAGCAGTTCCGGGACAGGTATTGAGAACACCATATATTTT. The chain recombines TRBV6-5 with TRBJ1-3; TRBD1 matches at 8 bases. The CDR3 extends over 15 amino acids. Trimming at V came to 4 bases and at J to 7 bases, leaving 9 bases not matched to a gene. The germline gives CDR1 MNHEY, CDR2 SVGAGI.

Only a few counts were recorded for this clone. V and J are TRBV19 and TRBJ2-2; 9 positions match TRBD2. The V gene's germline CDR1 is LNHDA and CDR2 SQIVND (reference sequence). Trimming removed 4 bases from V and 5 bases from J; junction bases left unmatched: 2. CDR3 length: 14 amino acids. CDR3 residues: CASSKTSGTGELFF. DNA of the CDR3: TGTGCCAGTAGTAAGACTAGCGGAACCGGGGAGCTGTTTTTT. The full variable domain, with the rest looked up from reference TRBV19 and TRBJ2-2, is DGGITQSPKYLFRKEGQNVTLSCEQNLNHDAMYWYRQDPGQGLRLIYYSQIVNDFQKGDIAEGYSVSREKKESFPLTVTSAQKNPTAFYLCASSKTSGTGELFFGEGSRLTVL.

The chain couples TRBV2 to TRBJ1-2; maybe TRBD1 (6 bases). This CDR3 is built from 13 residues. The germline V and J ends were trimmed by 2 bases and 4 bases, with 8 bases remaining between them. CDR1 is SNHLY and CDR2 is FYNNEI in the germline V gene. CDR3 bases: TGTGCCAGCAGTGAATGGGGGCTCTATGGCTACACCTTC. Amino acids: CASSEWGLYGYTF.